A selection of T cell receptor beta chains follows, all from one sample in a study of T cells after yellow fever vaccination. A single record per CDR3 protein comes from TCRdb applying MiXCR to the 5' RACE reads. The profile shows approximately 450,000 distinct CDR3 sequences, around 19% of them singletons. Sequenced here: PBMCs, sampled before the yellow fever booster vaccination. Receptor source: a man aged 18 to 30 who received the YFV17D yellow fever vaccine. Each CDR3 is given with its conserved first and last residue. The order of the fields is J gene, D gene, V gene, clone size, CDR3 protein, CDR3 DNA. The D gene is left open where the match is weak. Not every row has a clone size; where given, it reads once, few, many or a size class.

TRBJ1-4 - TRBV12-3/TRBV12-4 - CASRLGQQNNGKLFF TGTGCCAGCAGATTGGGTCAACAGAACAACGGAAAACTGTTTTTT
TRBJ2-5 - TRBV6-1 - CASSTRGETQYF TGTGCCAGCAGTACCCGGGGGGAGACCCAGTACTTC
TRBJ2-2 - TRBV20-1 - CSARDRRSANTGELFF TGCAGTGCTAGAGATAGGCGCAGCGCGAACACCGGGGAGCTGTTTTTT
TRBJ2-4 - TRBV12-3/TRBV12-4 few CASSQLSTAKNIQYF TGTGCCAGCAGCCAACTATCTACGGCCAAAAACATTCAGTACTTC
TRBJ2-6 - TRBV5-1 few CASSLTGSYSGANVLTF TGCGCCAGCAGCTTGACAGGGTCCTACTCTGGGGCCAACGTCCTGACTTTC
TRBJ1-1 - TRBV6-6 - CASSPLRGMNTEAFF TGTGCCAGCAGCCCCCTCCGTGGTATGAACACTGAAGCTTTCTTT
TRBJ2-1 TRBD1 TRBV7-9 - CASSQIGTGTKNEQFF TGTGCCAGCAGCCAAATCGGGACAGGAACGAAGAATGAGCAGTTCTTC
TRBJ2-3 TRBD2 TRBV9 - CASSEREGGGATDTQYF TGTGCCAGCAGCGAGAGAGAGGGCGGGGGGGCCACAGATACGCAGTATTTT
TRBJ1-5 - TRBV28 - CASRIREAQPQHF TGTGCCAGCCGGATCAGGGAAGCCCAGCCCCAGCATTTT
TRBJ2-3 TRBD1 TRBV4-3 - CASSQEGQTTDTQYF TGCGCCAGCAGCCAAGAGGGACAGACCACAGATACGCAGTATTTT
TRBJ2-7 - TRBV11-3 - CASSRDLFGEQYF TGTGCCAGCAGCCGGGACCTCTTCGGGGAGCAGTACTTC
TRBJ1-1 TRBD1 TRBV6-6 - CASSPADRGNTEAFF TGTGCCAGCAGTCCAGCCGACAGGGGGAACACTGAAGCTTTCTTT
TRBJ2-7 - TRBV6-5 few CASSSTGGHEQYF TGTGCCAGCAGTTCCACCGGGGGACACGAGCAGTACTTC
TRBJ1-2 - TRBV10-3 few CAIRLAGREDGYTF TGTGCCATACGCCTAGCAGGGAGGGAGGATGGCTACACCTTC